What follows is one T cell receptor (beta chain) and its context. Its antigen is unknown. The sample comes from a study of T-cell memory formation after mild COVID-19. Study as a whole: The two donors had largely donor-specific TCR clusters. Overall study findings and caveats: Later expanders leaned CD4+, whereas clones that contracted between day 15 and 85 were balanced CD4/CD8. Most CD4+ clones that shrank were in CM and EM, while CD8+ ones turned up in EMRA.

This CDR3 comprises 15 residues. The germline V and J ends were trimmed by 5 bases and 3 bases, with 13 bases remaining between them. From germline, CDR1 is SGHTA and CDR2 FQGNSA. TCRdb passed the 5' RACE reads through MiXCR, listing each CDR3 protein once. The sample has approximately 400,000 distinct CDR3 sequences, roughly 18% seen once. Specimen: PBMCs or a T cell subset sorted from them (not recorded which). The V call is TRBV7-2, the J call TRBJ1-4; D not certain. The TCR comes from a man aged 18 to 35 who had mild COVID-19 (a few samples of this study predate the infection). Cell type and time point are not known. CDR3 coding DNA: TGTGCCAGCAGCCGATCAGCAGGCTCTAATGAAAAACTGTTTTTT. Translation gives CASSRSAGSNEKLFF.